This T cell receptor (beta chain) was sequenced in a study of metastatic and nonmetastatic thyroid tumors. Overall study: Across blood and tumor or nodule tissue, repertoires from malignant and benign thyroid patients were compared with one another. Study findings and constraints: Patients with malignant thyroid tumors reportedly had significantly higher TCR beta diversity than those with benign nodules, in blood and tumor.

Every patient was untreated before thyroid surgery. This clone showed up just a few times. Its antigen remains unknown. The conserved phenylalanine or tryptophan normally closing the CDR3 is absent here, so this likely arose from a read error. Authors' data handling: A distant-metastasis classifier for papillary thyroid cancer was built using CDR3 differences across clinicopathological groups. TCRdb recomputed clones from the PCR reads via MiXCR. None of the V and J calls come from the authors' own analysis; TCRdb made them. The table shows about 33,000 clones, with approximately 10% occurring only once. The sequencing sample was made of blood. This receptor was identified in a female donor with papillary thyroid cancer or a benign thyroid nodule (not recorded which). Some clones in this sample may be carry-over from other donors' samples.

CDR3 sequence (DNA): TGTGTCAGCAGACCCAACCTAGCGCCCTACGAGCAGTACTCC. Translated: CVSRPNLAPYEQYS. The chain joins TRBV6-1 to TRBJ2-7, with D possibly TRBD2 on 6 matching bases. From germline, CDR1 is MNHNS and CDR2 SASEGT. The CDR3 is 14 residues long.